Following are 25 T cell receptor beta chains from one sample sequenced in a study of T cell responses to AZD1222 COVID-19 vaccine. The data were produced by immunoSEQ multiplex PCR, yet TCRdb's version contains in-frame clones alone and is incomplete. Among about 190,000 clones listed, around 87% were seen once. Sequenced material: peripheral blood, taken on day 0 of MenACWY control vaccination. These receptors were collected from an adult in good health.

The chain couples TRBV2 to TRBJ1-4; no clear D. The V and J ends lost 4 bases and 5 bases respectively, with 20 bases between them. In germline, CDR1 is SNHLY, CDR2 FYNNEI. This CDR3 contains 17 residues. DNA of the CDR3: TGTGCCAGCAGTGCAGGCCTTGTTCAGACCTCAAATGAAAAACTGTTTTTT. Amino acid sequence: CASSAGLVQTSNEKLFF.

The CDR3 sequence is CASSRTSGGTSSYNEQFF. The DNA for the CDR3 is TGTGCCAGCAGCCGGACTAGCGGGGGGACCAGCTCCTACAATGAGCAGTTCTTC. The chain recombines TRBV3-1 (or the pseudogene TRBV3-2) with TRBJ2-1, with 14 bases fitting TRBD2. V lost 4 bases to trimming and J lost 0 bases; unmatched junction nucleotides: 5. The V gene's germline CDR1 is LGHDT and CDR2 YNNKEL (reference sequence). The CDR3 is 18 amino acids.

CDR3 protein: CSVERGVGGTEAFF. The CDR3 nucleotides read TGCAGCGTGGAGAGGGGGGTGGGTGGCACTGAAGCTTTCTTT. This chain uses TRBV29-1 with TRBJ1-1, with a possible D match to TRBD1 (6 bases). Trimming took 6 bases from V and 4 from J, leaving 18 bases between them. Germline values: CDR1 SQVTM, CDR2 ANQGSEA. CDR3 length: 14 amino acids.

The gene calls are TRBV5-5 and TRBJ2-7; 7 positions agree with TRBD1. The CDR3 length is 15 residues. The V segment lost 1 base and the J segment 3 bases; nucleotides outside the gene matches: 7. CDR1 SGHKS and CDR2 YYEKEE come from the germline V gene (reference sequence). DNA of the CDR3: TGTGCCAGCAGCTTGAACAGGGGTGGGTTCTACGAGCAGTACTTC. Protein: CASSLNRGGFYEQYF. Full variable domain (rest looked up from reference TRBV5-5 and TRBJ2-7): DAGVTQSPTHLIKTRGQQVTLRCSPISGHKSVSWYQQVLGQGPQFIFQYYEKEERGRGNFPDRFSARQFPNYSSELNVNALLLGDSALYLCASSLNRGGFYEQYFGPGTRLTVT.

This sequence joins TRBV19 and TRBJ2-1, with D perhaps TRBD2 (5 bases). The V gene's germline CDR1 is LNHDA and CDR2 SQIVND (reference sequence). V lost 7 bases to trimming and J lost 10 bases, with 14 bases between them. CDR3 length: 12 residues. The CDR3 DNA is TGTGCCAGTACCCTATTGAGGGTAGAGCAGTTCTTC. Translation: CASTLLRVEQFF.

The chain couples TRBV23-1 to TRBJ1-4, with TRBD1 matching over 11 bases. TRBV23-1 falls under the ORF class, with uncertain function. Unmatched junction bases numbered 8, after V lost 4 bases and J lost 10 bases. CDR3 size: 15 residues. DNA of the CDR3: TGCGCCAGCAGTCCCCCCCGGGACAGGGGGGGAAAACTGTTTTTT. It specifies CASSPPRDRGGKLFF.

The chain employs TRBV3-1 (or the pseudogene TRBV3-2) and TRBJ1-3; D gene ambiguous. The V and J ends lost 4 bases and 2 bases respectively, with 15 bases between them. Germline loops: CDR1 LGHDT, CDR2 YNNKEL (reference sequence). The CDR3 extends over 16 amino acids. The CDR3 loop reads CASSRVVGFAGNTIYF. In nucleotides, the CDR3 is TGTGCCAGCAGCCGGGTCGTGGGATTCGCTGGAAACACCATATATTTT.

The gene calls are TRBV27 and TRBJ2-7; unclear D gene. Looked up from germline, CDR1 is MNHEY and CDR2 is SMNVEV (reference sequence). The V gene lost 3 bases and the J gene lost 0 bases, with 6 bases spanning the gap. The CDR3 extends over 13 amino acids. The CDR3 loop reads CASSFTTSYEQYF. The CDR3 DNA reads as TGTGCCAGCAGTTTCACTACCTCCTACGAGCAGTACTTC.

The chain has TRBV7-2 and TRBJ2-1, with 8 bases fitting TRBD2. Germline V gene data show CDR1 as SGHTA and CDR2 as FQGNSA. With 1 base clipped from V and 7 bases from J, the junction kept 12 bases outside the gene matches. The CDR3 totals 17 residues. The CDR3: CASSLVTGRALKNEQFF. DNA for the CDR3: TGTGCCAGCAGCTTAGTGACCGGGAGGGCCTTAAAAAATGAGCAGTTCTTC. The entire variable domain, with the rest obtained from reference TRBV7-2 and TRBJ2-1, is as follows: GAGVSQSPSNKVTEKGKDVELRCDPISGHTALYWYRQSLGQGLEFLIYFQGNSAPDKSGLPSDRFSAERTGGSVSTLTIQRTQQEDSAVYLCASSLVTGRALKNEQFFGPGTRLTVL.

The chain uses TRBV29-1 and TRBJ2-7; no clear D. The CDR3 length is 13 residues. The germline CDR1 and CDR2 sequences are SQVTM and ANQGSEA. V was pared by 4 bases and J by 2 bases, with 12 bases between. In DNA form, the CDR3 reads TGCAGCGTTGCTGAAGGCGCTCCCTACGAGCAGTACTTC. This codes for CSVAEGAPYEQYF.

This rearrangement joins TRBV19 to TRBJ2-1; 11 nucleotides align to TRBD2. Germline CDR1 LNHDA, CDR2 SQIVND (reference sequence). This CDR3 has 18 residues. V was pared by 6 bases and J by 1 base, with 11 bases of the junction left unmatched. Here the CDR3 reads CASRRVSGGARSYNEQFF. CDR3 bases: TGTGCCAGTAGGAGGGTTAGCGGGGGGGCCAGGTCCTACAATGAGCAGTTCTTC.

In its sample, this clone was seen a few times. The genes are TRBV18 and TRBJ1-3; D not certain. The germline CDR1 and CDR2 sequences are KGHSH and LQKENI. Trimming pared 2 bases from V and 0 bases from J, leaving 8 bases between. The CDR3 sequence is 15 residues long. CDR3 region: CASSPEGSSGNTIYF. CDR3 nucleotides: TGTGCCAGCTCACCAGAGGGATCCTCTGGAAACACCATATATTTT.

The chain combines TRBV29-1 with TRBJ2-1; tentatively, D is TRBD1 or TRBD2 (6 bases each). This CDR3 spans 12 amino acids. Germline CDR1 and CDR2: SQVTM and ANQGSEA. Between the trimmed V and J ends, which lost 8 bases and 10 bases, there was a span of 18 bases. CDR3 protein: CSIGIKGGEQFF. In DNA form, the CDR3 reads TGCAGCATTGGTATAAAGGGGGGCGAGCAGTTCTTC.

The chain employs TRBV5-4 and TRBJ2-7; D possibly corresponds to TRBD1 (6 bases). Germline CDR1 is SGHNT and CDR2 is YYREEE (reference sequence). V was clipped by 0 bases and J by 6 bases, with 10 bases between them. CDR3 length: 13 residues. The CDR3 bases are TGTGCCAGCAGCTTGGCTACAGGGTCCGAGCAGTACTTC. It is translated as CASSLATGSEQYF.

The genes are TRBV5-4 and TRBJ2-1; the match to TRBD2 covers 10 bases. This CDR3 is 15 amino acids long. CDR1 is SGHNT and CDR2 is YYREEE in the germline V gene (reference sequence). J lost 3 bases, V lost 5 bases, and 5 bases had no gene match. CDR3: CASRKAGGNYNEQFF. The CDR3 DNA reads TGTGCCAGCAGGAAAGCGGGAGGGAACTACAATGAGCAGTTCTTC.

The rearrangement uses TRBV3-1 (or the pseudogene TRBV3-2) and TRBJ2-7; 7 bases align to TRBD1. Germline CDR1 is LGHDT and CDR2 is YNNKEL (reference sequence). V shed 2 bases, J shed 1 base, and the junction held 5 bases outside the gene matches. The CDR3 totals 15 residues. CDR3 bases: TGTGCCAGCAGCCAAAGACAGGGAATGTCCTACGAGCAGTACTTC. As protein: CASSQRQGMSYEQYF.

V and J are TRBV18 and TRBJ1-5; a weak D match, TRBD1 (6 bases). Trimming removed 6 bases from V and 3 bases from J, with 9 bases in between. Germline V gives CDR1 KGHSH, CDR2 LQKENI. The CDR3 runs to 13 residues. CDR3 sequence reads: CASSRQANQPQHF. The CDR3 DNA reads TGTGCCAGCTCTCGACAGGCCAATCAGCCCCAGCATTTT.

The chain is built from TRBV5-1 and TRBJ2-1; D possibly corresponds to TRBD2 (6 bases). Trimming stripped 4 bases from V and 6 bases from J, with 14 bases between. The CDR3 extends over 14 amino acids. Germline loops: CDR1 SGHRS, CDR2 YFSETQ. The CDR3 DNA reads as TGCGCCAGCAGCCCCGGAGGGCCACGCAATGAGCAGTTCTTC. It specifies CASSPGGPRNEQFF.

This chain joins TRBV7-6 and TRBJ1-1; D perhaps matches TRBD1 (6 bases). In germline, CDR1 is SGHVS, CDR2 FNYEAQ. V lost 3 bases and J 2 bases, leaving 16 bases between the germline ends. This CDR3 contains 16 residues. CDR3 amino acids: CASSFPQLDSNTEAFF. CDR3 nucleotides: TGTGCCAGCAGCTTTCCCCAGCTGGACAGTAACACTGAAGCTTTCTTT.

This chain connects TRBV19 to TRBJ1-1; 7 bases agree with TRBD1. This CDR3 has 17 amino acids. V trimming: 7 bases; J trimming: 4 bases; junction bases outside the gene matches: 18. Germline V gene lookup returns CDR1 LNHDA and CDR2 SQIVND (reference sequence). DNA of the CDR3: TGTGCCAGTATGGACCCAAGTAATAGCAGGGGGACCACTGAAGCTTTCTTT. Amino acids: CASMDPSNSRGTTEAFF.

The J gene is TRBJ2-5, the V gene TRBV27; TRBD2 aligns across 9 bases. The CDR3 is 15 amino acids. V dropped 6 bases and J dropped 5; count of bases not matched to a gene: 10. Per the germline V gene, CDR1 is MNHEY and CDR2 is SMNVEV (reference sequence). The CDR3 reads CASRGGLAGTETQYF. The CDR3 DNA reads TGTGCCAGCAGGGGGGGTCTAGCGGGAACCGAGACCCAGTACTTC.

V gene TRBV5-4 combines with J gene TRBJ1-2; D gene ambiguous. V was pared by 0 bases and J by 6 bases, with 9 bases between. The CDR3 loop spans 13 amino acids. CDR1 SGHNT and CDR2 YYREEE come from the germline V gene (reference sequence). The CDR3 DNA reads TGTGCCAGCAGCTTGGAGCAGGATAATGGCTACACCTTC. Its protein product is CASSLEQDNGYTF.

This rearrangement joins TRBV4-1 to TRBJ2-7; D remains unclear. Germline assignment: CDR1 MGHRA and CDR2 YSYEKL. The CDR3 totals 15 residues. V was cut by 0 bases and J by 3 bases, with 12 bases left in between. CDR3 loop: CASSQENTYFYEQYF. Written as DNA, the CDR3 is TGCGCCAGCAGCCAAGAGAATACGTATTTCTACGAGCAGTACTTC.

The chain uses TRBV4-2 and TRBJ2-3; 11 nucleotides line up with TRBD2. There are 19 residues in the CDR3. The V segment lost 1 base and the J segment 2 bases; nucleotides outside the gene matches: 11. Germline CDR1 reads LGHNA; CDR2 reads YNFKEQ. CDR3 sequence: CASSQGGVAGGTFTDTQYF. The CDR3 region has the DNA TGTGCCAGCAGCCAAGGAGGGGTAGCGGGGGGGACCTTCACAGATACGCAGTATTTT.

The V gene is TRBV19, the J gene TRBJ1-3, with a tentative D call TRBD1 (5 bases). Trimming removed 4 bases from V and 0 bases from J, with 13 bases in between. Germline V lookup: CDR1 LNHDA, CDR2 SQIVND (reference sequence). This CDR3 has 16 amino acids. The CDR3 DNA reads TGTGCCAGTAGTACGGGGGGACCACGCTCTGGAAACACCATATATTTT. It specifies CASSTGGPRSGNTIYF.